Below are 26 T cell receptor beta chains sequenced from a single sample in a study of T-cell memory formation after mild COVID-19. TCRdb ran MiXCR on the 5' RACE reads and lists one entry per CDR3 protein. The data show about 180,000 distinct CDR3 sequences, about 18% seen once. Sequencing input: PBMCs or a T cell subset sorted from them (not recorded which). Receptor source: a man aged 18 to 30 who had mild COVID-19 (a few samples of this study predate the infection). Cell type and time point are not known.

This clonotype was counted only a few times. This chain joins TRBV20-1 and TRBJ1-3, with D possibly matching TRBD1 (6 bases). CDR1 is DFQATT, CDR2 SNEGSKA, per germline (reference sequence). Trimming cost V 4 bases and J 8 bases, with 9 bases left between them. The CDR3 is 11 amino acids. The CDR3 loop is CSAKRGDTIYF. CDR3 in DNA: TGCAGTGCTAAAAGGGGGGACACCATATATTTT.

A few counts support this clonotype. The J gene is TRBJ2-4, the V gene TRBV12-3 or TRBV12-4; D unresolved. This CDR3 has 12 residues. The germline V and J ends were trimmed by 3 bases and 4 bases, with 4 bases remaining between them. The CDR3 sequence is CASSFSKNIQYF. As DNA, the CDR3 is TGTGCCAGCAGTTTCTCGAAAAACATTCAGTACTTC.

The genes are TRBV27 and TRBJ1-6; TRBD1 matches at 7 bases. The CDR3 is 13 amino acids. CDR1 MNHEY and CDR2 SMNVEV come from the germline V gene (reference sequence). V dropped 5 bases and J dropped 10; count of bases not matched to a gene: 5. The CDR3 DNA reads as TGTGCCAGCAGTGACAGGGCGGGATCACCCCTCCACTTT. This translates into CASSDRAGSPLHF.

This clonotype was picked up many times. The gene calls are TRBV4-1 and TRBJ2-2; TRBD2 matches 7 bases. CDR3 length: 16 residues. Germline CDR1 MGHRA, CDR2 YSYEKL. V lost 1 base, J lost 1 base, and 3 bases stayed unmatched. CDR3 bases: TGCGCCAGCAGCCAAGCGACTAGCAGGAACACCGGGGAGCTGTTTTTT. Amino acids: CASSQATSRNTGELFF.

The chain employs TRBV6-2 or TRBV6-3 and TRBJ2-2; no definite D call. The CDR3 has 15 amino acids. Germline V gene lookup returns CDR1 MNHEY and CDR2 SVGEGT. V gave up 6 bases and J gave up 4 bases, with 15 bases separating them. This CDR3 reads CASSINVLATGELFF. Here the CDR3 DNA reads TGTGCCAGCAGCATAAATGTCCTGGCCACCGGGGAGCTGTTTTTT.

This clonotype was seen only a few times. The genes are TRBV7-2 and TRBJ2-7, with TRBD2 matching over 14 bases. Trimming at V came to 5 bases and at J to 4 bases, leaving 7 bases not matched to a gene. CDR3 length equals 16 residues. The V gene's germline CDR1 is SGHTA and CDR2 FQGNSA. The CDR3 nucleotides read TGTGCCAGCAGCCTCGGGACTAGCGGGGGCCATTACGAGCAGTACTTC. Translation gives CASSLGTSGGHYEQYF.

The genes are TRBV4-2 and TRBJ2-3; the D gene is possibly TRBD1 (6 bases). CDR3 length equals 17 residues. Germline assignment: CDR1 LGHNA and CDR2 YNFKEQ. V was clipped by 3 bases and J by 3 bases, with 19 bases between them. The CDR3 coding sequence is TGTGCCAGCAGCCAGTACCGGCAGGGGTTATGGACAGATACGCAGTATTTT. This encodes CASSQYRQGLWTDTQYF.

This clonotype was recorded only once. CDR3 residues: CASSYGTGFISEQYV. CDR3 DNA sequence: TGTGCCAGCAGTTACGGGACAGGGTTCATCAGCGAGCAGTACGTC. The gene calls are TRBV6-6 and TRBJ2-7, with TRBD1 matching 9 bases. V lost 2 bases and J lost 6; bases outside the gene matches: 8. CDR3 length: 15 residues. The germline V gene encodes CDR1 MNHNY and CDR2 SVGAGI (reference sequence).

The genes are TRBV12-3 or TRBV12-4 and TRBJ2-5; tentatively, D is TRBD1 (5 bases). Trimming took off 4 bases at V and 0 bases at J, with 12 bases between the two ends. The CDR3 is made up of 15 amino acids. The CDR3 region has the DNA TGTGCCAGCAGTTGGACCACAGGTGACCAAGAGACCCAGTACTTC. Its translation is CASSWTTGDQETQYF.

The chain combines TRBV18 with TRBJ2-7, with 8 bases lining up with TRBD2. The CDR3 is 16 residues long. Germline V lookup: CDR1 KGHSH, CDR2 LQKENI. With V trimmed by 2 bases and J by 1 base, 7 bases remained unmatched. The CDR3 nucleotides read TGTGCCAGCTCACCATTCGAGCGGGGGCTTTCCTACGAGCAGTACTTC. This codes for CASSPFERGLSYEQYF.

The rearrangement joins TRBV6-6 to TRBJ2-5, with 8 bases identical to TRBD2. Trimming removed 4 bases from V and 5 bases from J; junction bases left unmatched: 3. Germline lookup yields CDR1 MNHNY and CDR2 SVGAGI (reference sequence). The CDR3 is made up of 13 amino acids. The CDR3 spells CASSSGGAETQYF. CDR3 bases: TGTGCCAGCAGTTCCGGGGGGGCGGAGACCCAGTACTTC.

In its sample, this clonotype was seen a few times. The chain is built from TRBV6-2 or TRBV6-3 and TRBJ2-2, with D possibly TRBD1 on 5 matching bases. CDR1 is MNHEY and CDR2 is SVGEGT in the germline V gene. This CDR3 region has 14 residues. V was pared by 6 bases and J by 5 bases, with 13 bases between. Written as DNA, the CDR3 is TGTGCCAGCAGCCACGCCAGGGTAACCGGGGAGCTGTTTTTT. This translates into CASSHARVTGELFF.

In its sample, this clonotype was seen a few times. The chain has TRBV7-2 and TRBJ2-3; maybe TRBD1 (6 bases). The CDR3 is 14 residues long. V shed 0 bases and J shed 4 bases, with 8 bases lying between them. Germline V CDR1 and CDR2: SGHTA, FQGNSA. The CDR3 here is CASSLAGAADTQYF. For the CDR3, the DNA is TGTGCCAGCAGCTTAGCGGGGGCGGCAGATACGCAGTATTTT.

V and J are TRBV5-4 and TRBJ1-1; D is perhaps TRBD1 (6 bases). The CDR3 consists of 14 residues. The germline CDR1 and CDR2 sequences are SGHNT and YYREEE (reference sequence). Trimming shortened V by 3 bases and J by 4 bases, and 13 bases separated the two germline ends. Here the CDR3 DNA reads TGTGCCAGCAGCTGGATTAAAGGGGGCACTGAAGCTTTCTTT. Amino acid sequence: CASSWIKGGTEAFF.

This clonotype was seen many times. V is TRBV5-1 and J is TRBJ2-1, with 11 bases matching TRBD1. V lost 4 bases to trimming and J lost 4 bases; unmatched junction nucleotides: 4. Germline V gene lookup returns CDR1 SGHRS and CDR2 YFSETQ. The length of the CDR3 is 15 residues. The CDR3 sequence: CASSPGTGGYNEQFF. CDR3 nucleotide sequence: TGCGCCAGCAGCCCCGGGACAGGGGGGTACAATGAGCAGTTCTTC.

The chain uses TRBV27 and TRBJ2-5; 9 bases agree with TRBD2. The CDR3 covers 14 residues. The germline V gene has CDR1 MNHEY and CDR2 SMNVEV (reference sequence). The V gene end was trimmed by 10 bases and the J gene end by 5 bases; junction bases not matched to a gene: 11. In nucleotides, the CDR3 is TGTGCCACTGCTCTAGCGGGGTCCTGGGAGACCCAGTACTTC. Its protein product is CATALAGSWETQYF.

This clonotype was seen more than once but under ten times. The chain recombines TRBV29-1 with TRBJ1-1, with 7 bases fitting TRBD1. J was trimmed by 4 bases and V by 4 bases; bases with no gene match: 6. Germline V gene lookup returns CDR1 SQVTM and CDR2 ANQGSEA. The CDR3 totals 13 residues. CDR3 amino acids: CSVASQGVTEAFF. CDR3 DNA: TGCAGCGTTGCCAGCCAGGGGGTCACTGAAGCTTTCTTT. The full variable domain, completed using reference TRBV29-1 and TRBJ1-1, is SAVISQKPSRDICQRGTSLTIQCQVDSQVTMMFWYRQQPGQSLTLIATANQGSEATYESGFVIDKFPISRPNLTFSTLTVSNMSPEDSSIYLCSVASQGVTEAFFGQGTRLTVV.

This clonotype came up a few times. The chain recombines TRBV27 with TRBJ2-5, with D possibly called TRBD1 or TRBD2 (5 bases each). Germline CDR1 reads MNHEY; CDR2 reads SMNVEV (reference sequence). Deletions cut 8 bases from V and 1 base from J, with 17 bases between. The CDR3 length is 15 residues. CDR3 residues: CASPAPGLFQETQYF. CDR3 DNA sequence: TGTGCCAGCCCTGCCCCGGGGCTGTTCCAAGAGACCCAGTACTTC.

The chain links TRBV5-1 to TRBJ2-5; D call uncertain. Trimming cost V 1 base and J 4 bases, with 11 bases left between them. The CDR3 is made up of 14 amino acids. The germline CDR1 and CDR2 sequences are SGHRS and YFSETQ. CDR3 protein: CASSLKPPPETQYF. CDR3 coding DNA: TGCGCCAGCAGCTTGAAGCCACCCCCAGAGACCCAGTACTTC.

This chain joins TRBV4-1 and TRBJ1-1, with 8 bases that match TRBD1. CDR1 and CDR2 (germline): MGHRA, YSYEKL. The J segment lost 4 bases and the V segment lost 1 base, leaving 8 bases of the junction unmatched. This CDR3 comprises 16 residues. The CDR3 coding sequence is TGCGCCAGCAGCCAAGGCCAGGGGGCTAGTAGCACTGAAGCTTTCTTT. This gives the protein CASSQGQGASSTEAFF.

CDR3 sequence reads: CASRVDRVRETQYF. The CDR3 DNA reads TGTGCCAGCAGGGTTGACAGGGTTCGGGAGACCCAGTACTTC. The chain recombines TRBV6-6 with TRBJ2-5; 7 bases agree with TRBD1. The CDR3 is 14 residues long. The germline gives CDR1 MNHNY, CDR2 SVGAGI (reference sequence). The V and J ends lost 6 bases and 5 bases, in that order; junction bases with no gene match: 9.

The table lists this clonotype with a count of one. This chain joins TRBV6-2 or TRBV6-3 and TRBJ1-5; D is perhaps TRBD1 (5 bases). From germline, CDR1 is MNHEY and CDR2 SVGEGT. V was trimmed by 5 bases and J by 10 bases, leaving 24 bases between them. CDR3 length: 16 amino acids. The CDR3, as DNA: TGTGCCAGCAGTCACCCAACAGGATGGCGTGAGGACCCCCAGCATTTT. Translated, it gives CASSHPTGWREDPQHF.

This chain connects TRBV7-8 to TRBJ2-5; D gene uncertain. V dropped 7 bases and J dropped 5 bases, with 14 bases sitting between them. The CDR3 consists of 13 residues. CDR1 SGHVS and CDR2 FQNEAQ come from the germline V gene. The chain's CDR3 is CASTPRRVETQYF. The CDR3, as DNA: TGTGCCAGCACCCCCCGAAGGGTCGAGACCCAGTACTTC.

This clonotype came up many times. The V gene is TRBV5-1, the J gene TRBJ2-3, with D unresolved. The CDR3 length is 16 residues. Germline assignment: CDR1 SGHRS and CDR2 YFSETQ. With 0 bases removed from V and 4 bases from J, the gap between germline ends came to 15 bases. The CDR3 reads CASSLVGLGSADTQYF. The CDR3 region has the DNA TGCGCCAGCAGCTTGGTTGGATTGGGGTCCGCAGATACGCAGTATTTT.

The CDR3 DNA reads TGTGCCAGCAGACCTCAGGGGGCGACTGAAGCTTTCTTT. Its protein product is CASRPQGATEAFF. V usage is TRBV6-2 or TRBV6-3 and J usage is TRBJ1-1, with 8 nucleotides matching TRBD1. CDR3 size: 13 residues. From germline, CDR1 is MNHEY and CDR2 SVGEGT. J gave up 5 bases and V 6 bases, and 5 bases lay outside the gene matches.

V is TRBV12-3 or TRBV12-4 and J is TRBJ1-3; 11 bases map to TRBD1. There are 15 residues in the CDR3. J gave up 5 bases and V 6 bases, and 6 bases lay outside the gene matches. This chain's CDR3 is CASRPGTGGRNTIYF. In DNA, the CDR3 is TGTGCCAGCAGACCCGGGACAGGGGGTAGAAACACCATATATTTT.